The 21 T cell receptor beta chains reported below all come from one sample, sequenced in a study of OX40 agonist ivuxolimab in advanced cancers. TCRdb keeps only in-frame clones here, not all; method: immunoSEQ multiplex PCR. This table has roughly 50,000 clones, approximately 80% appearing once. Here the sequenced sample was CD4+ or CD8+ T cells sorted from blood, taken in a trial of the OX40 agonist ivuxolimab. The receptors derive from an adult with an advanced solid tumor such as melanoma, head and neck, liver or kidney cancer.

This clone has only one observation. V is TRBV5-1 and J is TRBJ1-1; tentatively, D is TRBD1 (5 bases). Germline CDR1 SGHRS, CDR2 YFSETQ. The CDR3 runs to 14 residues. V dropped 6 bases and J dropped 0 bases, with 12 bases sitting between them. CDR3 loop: CASTQTDMNTEAFF. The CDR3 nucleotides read TGCGCCAGCACACAGACAGACATGAACACTGAAGCTTTCTTT. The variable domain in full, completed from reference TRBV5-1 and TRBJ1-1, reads KAGVTQTPRYLIKTRGQQVTLSCSPISGHRSVSWYQQTPGQGLQFLFEYFSETQRNKGNFPGRFSGRQFSNSRSEMNVSTLELGDSALYLCASTQTDMNTEAFFGQGTRLTVV.

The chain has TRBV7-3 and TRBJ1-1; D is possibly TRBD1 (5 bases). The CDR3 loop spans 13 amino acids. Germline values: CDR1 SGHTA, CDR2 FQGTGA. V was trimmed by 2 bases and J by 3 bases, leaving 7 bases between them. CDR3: CASSLGGDTEAFF. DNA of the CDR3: TGTGCCAGCAGCTTAGGGGGGGACACTGAAGCTTTCTTT.

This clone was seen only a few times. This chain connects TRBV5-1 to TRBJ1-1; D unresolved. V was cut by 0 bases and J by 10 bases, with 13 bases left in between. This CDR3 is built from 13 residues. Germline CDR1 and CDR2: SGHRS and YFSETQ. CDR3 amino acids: CASSLDLGLGAFF. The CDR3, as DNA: TGCGCCAGCAGCTTGGATTTAGGCCTCGGAGCTTTCTTT.

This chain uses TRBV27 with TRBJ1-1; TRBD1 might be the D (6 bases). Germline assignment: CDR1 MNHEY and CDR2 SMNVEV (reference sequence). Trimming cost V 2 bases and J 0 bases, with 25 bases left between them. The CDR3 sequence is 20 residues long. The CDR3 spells CASSLGVRTATMDLNTEAFF. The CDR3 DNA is TGTGCCAGCAGTTTAGGGGTACGGACAGCCACGATGGATTTGAACACTGAAGCTTTCTTT.

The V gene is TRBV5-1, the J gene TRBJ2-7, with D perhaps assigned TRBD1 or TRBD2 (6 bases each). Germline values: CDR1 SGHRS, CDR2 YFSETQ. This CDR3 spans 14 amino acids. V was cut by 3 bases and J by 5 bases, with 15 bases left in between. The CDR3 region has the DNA TGCGCCAGCAGCTACCCGGGGGCCGTCAACGAGCAGTACTTC. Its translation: CASSYPGAVNEQYF.

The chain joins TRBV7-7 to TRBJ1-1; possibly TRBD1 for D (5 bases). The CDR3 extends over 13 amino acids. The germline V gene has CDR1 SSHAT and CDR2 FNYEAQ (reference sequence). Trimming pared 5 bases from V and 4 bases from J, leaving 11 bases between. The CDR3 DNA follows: TGTGCCAGCAGCCCGATTCAGGGCACTGAAGCTTTCTTT. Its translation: CASSPIQGTEAFF.

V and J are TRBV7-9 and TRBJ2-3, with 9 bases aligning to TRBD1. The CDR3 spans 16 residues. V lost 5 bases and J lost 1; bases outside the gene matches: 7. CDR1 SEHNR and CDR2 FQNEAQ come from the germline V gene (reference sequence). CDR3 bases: TGTGCCAGCAGCCTGACAGGGGGAATCCGCACAGATACGCAGTATTTT. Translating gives CASSLTGGIRTDTQYF.

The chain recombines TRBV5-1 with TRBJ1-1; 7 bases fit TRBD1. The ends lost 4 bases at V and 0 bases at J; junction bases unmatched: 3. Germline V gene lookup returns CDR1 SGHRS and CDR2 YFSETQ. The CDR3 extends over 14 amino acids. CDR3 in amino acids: CASSPDRVNTEAFF. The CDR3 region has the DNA TGCGCCAGCAGCCCCGACAGGGTGAACACTGAAGCTTTCTTT. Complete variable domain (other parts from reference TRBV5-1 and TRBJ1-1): KAGVTQTPRYLIKTRGQQVTLSCSPISGHRSVSWYQQTPGQGLQFLFEYFSETQRNKGNFPGRFSGRQFSNSRSEMNVSTLELGDSALYLCASSPDRVNTEAFFGQGTRLTVV.

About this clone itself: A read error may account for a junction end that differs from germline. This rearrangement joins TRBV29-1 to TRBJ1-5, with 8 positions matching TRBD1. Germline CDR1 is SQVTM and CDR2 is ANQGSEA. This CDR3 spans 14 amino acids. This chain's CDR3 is CSVQTGVGNQPRHF. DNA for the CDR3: TGCAGCGTACAGACAGGGGTTGGCAATCAGCCCCGGCATTTT.

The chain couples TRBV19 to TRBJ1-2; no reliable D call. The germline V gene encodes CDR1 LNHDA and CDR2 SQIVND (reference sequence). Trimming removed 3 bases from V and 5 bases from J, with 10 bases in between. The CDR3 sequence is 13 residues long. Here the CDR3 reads CASSIQVPYGYTF. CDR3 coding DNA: TGTGCCAGTAGTATTCAGGTTCCGTATGGCTACACCTTC.

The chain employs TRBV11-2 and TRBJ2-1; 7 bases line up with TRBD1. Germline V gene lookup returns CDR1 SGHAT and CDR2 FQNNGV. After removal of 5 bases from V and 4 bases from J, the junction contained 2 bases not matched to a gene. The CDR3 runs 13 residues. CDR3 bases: TGTGCCAGCAGCCCGGGACAGTACAATGAGCAGTTCTTC. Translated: CASSPGQYNEQFF.

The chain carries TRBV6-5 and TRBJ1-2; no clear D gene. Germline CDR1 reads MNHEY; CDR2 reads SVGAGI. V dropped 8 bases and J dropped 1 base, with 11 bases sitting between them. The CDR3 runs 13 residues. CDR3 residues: CASRSTDNYGYTF. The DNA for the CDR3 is TGTGCCAGCCGGAGTACCGATAACTATGGCTACACCTTC.

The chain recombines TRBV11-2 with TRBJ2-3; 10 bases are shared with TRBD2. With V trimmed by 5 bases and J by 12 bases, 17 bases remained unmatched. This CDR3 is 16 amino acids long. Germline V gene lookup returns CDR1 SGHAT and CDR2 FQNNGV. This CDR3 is CASSSSRSLASGGQYF. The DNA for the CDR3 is TGTGCCAGCAGCAGCAGCCGATCACTCGCTAGCGGGGGACAGTATTTT.

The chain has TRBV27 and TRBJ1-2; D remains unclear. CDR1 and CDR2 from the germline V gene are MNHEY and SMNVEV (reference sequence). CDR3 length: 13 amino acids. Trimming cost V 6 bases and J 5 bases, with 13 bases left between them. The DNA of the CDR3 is TGTGCCAGCAGCCCCCTTGGCCTATATGGCTACACCTTC. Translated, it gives CASSPLGLYGYTF.

CDR3 sequence: CASKIGAVTSTDTQYF. CDR3 nucleotides: TGTGCCAGCAAAATAGGAGCGGTAACTAGCACAGATACGCAGTATTTT. V is TRBV28 and J is TRBJ2-3, with a possible D match to TRBD2 (5 bases). The CDR3 runs 16 residues. CDR1 is MDHEN, CDR2 SYDVKM, per germline. V was clipped by 7 bases and J by 0 bases, with 17 bases between them. Full variable domain (rest looked up from reference TRBV28 and TRBJ2-3): DVKVTQSSRYLVKRTGEKVFLECVQDMDHENMFWYRQDPGLGLRLIYFSYDVKMKEKGDIPEGYSVSREKKERFSLILESASTNQTSMYLCASKIGAVTSTDTQYFGPGTRLTVL.

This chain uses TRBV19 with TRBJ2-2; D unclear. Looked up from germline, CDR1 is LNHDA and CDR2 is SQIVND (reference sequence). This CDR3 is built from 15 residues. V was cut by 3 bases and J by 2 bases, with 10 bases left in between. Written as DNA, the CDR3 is TGTGCCAGTAGTATTGGGGAAGTTAACACCGGGGAGCTGTTTTTT. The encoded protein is CASSIGEVNTGELFF.

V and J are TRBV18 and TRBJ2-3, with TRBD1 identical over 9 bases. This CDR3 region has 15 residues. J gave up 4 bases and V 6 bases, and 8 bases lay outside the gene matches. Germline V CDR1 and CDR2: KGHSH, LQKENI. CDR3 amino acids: CASSQGQGGADTQYF. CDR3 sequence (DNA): TGTGCCAGCTCTCAGGGACAGGGTGGCGCAGATACGCAGTATTTT.

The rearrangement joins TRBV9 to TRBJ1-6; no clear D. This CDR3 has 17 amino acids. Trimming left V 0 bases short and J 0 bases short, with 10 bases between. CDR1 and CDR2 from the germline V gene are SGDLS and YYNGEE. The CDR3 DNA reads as TGTGCCAGCAGCGTAGCTGTCAGGAGCTCCTATAATTCACCCCTCCACTTT. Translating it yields CASSVAVRSSYNSPLHF. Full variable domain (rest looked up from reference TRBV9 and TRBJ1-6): DSGVTQTPKHLITATGQRVTLRCSPRSGDLSVYWYQQSLDQGLQFLIQYYNGEERAKGNILERFSAQQFPDLHSELNLSSLELGDSALYFCASSVAVRSSYNSPLHFGNGTRLTVT.

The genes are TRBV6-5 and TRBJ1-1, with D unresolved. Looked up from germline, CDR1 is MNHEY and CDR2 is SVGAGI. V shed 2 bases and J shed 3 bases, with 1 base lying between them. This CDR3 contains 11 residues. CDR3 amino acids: CASSYHTEAFF. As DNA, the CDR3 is TGTGCCAGCAGTTACCACACTGAAGCTTTCTTT.

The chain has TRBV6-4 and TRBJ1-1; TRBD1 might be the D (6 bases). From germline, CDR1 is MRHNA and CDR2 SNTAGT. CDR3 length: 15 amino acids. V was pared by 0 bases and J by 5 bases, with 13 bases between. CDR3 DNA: TGTGCCAGCAGTGACTCTGGGGAAAGGGGGACTGAAGCTTTCTTT. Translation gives CASSDSGERGTEAFF.

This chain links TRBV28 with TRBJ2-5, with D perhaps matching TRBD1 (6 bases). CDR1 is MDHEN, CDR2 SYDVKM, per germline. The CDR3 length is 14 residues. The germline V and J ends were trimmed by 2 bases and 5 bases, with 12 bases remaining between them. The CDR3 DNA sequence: TGTGCCAGCAGTTTAACAGGGTTGGTGGAGACCCAGTACTTC. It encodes CASSLTGLVETQYF.